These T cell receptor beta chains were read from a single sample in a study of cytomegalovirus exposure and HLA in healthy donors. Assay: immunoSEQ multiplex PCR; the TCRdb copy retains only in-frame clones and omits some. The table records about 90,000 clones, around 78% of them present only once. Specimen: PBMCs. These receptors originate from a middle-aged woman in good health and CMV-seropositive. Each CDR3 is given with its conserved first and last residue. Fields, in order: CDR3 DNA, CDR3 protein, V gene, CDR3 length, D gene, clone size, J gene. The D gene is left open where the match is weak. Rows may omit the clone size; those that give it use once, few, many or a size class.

DNA: TGTGCCAGCAGCCCCCAGGGAATGGCGGGGGCCTACACAGATACGCAGTATTTT; CDR3: CASSPQGMAGAYTDTQYF; V: TRBV9; length: 18; D: -; size: -; J: TRBJ2-3
DNA: TGCGCCAGCAGCCAAGATCACCCTAGCGGGAGATGGGAGCAGTTCTTC; CDR3: CASSQDHPSGRWEQFF; V: TRBV4-1; length: 16; D: TRBD2; size: -; J: TRBJ2-1
DNA: TGTGCCAGTAGCCAAGAACCCCGGACAGGCCCCCGGGGACAGCCCCAGCATTTT; CDR3: CASSQEPRTGPRGQPQHF; V: TRBV19; length: 18; D: TRBD1; size: few; J: TRBJ1-5
DNA: TGTGCCAGCACCTCAAGAAAGGCGGCTTATAAGGAGCAGTACTTC; CDR3: CASTSRKAAYKEQYF; V: TRBV11-3; length: 15; D: -; size: -; J: TRBJ2-7
DNA: TGTGCCAGCAGCCAAGAGGCCTCAGATACGCAGTATTTT; CDR3: CASSQEASDTQYF; V: TRBV4-2; length: 13; D: -; size: -; J: TRBJ2-3
DNA: TGTGCCAGCAGTTCCGGGAGAAATGAAAAACTGTTTTTT; CDR3: CASSSGRNEKLFF; V: TRBV7-2; length: 13; D: -; size: -; J: TRBJ1-4
DNA: TGTGCCAGCAGTTCGGGACTCTACTACGAGCAGTACTTC; CDR3: CASSSGLYYEQYF; V: TRBV28; length: 13; D: -; size: -; J: TRBJ2-7
DNA: TGTGCCAGCAGGTCCTACAGGGTGAACACCGGGGAGCTGTTTTTT; CDR3: CASRSYRVNTGELFF; V: TRBV11-2; length: 15; D: -; size: -; J: TRBJ2-2
DNA: TGTGCCAGCAGTAACAATTGGGAGCAGTACTTC; CDR3: CASSNNWEQYF; V: TRBV25-1; length: 11; D: -; size: -; J: TRBJ2-5
DNA: TGTGCCTGGAAGCAGGGAACCTACGAGCAGTACTTC; CDR3: CAWKQGTYEQYF; V: TRBV30; length: 12; D: -; size: -; J: TRBJ2-7
DNA: TGTGCTAGTGGTTTGGGGACTAGCGGGAGGGCCTCCTACAATGAGCAGTTCTTC; CDR3: CASGLGTSGRASYNEQFF; V: TRBV12-5; length: 18; D: TRBD2; size: -; J: TRBJ2-1
DNA: TGTGCCAGCAGTTTAGGCGGGGGCTCTTACAATGAGCAGTTCTTC; CDR3: CASSLGGGSYNEQFF; V: TRBV27; length: 15; D: -; size: -; J: TRBJ2-1
DNA: TGTGCCAGCAGTTCACTCTACGAGCAGTACTTC; CDR3: CASSSLYEQYF; V: TRBV11-2; length: 11; D: -; size: -; J: TRBJ2-7
DNA: TGTGCCAGCCTCTTTCGGCAGGGACAGCCCCAGCATTTT; CDR3: CASLFRQGQPQHF; V: TRBV2; length: 13; D: -; size: -; J: TRBJ1-5
DNA: TGTGCCAGCAGTTACGACAGTTTCAACTATGGCTACACCTTC; CDR3: CASSYDSFNYGYTF; V: TRBV6-6; length: 14; D: -; size: once; J: TRBJ1-2
DNA: TGTGCCAGCAGTGACATACCGGCGGGAGGGGCAGATACGCAGTATTTT; CDR3: CASSDIPAGGADTQYF; V: TRBV6-4; length: 16; D: TRBD2; size: -; J: TRBJ2-3
DNA: TGCGCCAGCAGCCAAGGGATGGGGGCTGGCTACCCCTTC; CDR3: CASSQGMGAGYPF; V: TRBV4-3; length: 13; D: -; size: -; J: TRBJ1-2
DNA: TGTGCCACGGGACAGGGTTCTAGCACAGATACGCAGTATTTT; CDR3: CATGQGSSTDTQYF; V: TRBV10-3; length: 14; D: TRBD1; size: -; J: TRBJ2-3
DNA: TGTGCCAGCAGTTATGGGCAGAATAGCGGCACTGAAGCTTTCTTT; CDR3: CASSYGQNSGTEAFF; V: TRBV6-5; length: 15; D: -; size: -; J: TRBJ1-1
DNA: TGTGCCAGCAGCCGGACAGGGGTAATTGAAGCTTTCTTT; CDR3: CASSRTGVIEAFF; V: TRBV6-5; length: 13; D: TRBD1; size: once; J: TRBJ1-1
DNA: TGTGCCAGCAGCCAAGTCCTCCCAGGGATCTACGAGCAGTACTTC; CDR3: CASSQVLPGIYEQYF; V: TRBV4-2; length: 15; D: -; size: -; J: TRBJ2-7
DNA: TGTGCCATCAGTGCAGGGGGCGGGAGTCAGCCCCAGCATTTT; CDR3: CAISAGGGSQPQHF; V: TRBV10-3; length: 14; D: TRBD1; size: -; J: TRBJ1-5
DNA: TGCGCCAGCAGCTCGGACAGGGGCTACGAGCAGTACTTC; CDR3: CASSSDRGYEQYF; V: TRBV5-1; length: 13; D: TRBD1; size: few; J: TRBJ2-7
DNA: TGCGCCACTACGGAGGGACTAGCGGGAGTAGGAGAGACCCAGTACTTC; CDR3: CATTEGLAGVGETQYF; V: TRBV5-1; length: 16; D: TRBD2; size: -; J: TRBJ2-5
DNA: TGTGCCAGCAGCCAAGATCTGCAGTACGAAGAAAACTATGGCTACACCTTC; CDR3: CASSQDLQYEENYGYTF; V: TRBV4-2; length: 17; D: -; size: -; J: TRBJ1-2
DNA: TGTGCCACCAGCAGAGTTGGAGGCAATCAGCCCCAGCATTTT; CDR3: CATSRVGGNQPQHF; V: TRBV15; length: 14; D: -; size: -; J: TRBJ1-5
DNA: TGTGCCAGCAGTTTGAGTACACTAGCGGGGACCACCGGGGAGCTGTTTTTT; CDR3: CASSLSTLAGTTGELFF; V: TRBV27; length: 17; D: TRBD2; size: -; J: TRBJ2-2
DNA: TGTGCCAGCAACTTCGGACTAGCGGGAGCAGATACGCAGTATTTT; CDR3: CASNFGLAGADTQYF; V: TRBV14; length: 15; D: TRBD2; size: -; J: TRBJ2-3
DNA: TGTGCCAGCAGCCCGGGGGGGGCGGGGGCAACGAGTGATACGCAGTATTTT; CDR3: CASSPGGAGATSDTQYF; V: TRBV5-4; length: 17; D: TRBD2; size: -; J: TRBJ2-3
DNA: TGTGCCAGCAGCAAAGACTGTTACGAGCAGTACTTC; CDR3: CASSKDCYEQYF; V: TRBV21-1; length: 12; D: -; size: -; J: TRBJ2-7
DNA: TGTGCCATCAGTGACCTTCGGGCGGGAGTCGCAGATACGCAGTATTTT; CDR3: CAISDLRAGVADTQYF; V: TRBV10-3; length: 16; D: TRBD2; size: -; J: TRBJ2-3
DNA: TGTGCCAGCGGGGGGACCGGACAAGGGCAGTTCTTC; CDR3: CASGGTGQGQFF; V: TRBV9; length: 12; D: -; size: -; J: TRBJ2-1
DNA: TGTGCCAGCAGCCCCCAAGCGGTAACCTACGAGCAGTACTTC; CDR3: CASSPQAVTYEQYF; V: TRBV11-2; length: 14; D: -; size: -; J: TRBJ2-7
DNA: TGTGCCAGCAGCTCCGACAGACTAGCGGGAGGCTCCTACGAGCAGTACTTC; CDR3: CASSSDRLAGGSYEQYF; V: TRBV7-2; length: 17; D: TRBD2; size: few; J: TRBJ2-7
DNA: TGCGCCAGCAGCCAAGGGACAGGGGGTACTTACGAGCAGTACTTC; CDR3: CASSQGTGGTYEQYF; V: TRBV4-1; length: 15; D: TRBD1; size: -; J: TRBJ2-7
DNA: TGTGCCAGCAGTTTCCTCCCCGATCAGCCCCAGCATTTT; CDR3: CASSFLPDQPQHF; V: TRBV27; length: 13; D: -; size: -; J: TRBJ1-5
DNA: TGCGCCAGCAGCCAAGTGGTGGCCAGGGACTATGGCTACACCTTC; CDR3: CASSQVVARDYGYTF; V: TRBV4-3; length: 15; D: -; size: -; J: TRBJ1-2
DNA: TGTGCCAGCAGGCCAGGGACAGGACAAACCGGGGAGCTGTTTTTT; CDR3: CASRPGTGQTGELFF; V: TRBV7-8; length: 15; D: TRBD1; size: -; J: TRBJ2-2
DNA: TGTGCCAGCAGCTTAGACGGGACAGATGGCTACACCTTC; CDR3: CASSLDGTDGYTF; V: TRBV7-2; length: 13; D: TRBD1; size: many; J: TRBJ1-2
DNA: TGTGCCAGCAGTGAAAGGGGGACAGGGGGCGATCTCCACTATGGCTACACCTTC; CDR3: CASSERGTGGDLHYGYTF; V: TRBV6-1; length: 18; D: TRBD1; size: once; J: TRBJ1-2